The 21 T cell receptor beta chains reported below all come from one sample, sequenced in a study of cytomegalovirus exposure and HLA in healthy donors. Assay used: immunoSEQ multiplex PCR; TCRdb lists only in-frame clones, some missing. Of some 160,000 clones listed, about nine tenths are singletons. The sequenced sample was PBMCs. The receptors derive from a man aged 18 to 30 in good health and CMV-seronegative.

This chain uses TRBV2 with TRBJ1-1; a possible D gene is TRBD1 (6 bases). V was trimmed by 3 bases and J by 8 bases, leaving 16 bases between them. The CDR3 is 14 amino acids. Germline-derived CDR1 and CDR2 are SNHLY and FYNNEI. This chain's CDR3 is CASSERRGAGEAFF. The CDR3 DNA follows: TGTGCCAGCAGTGAGAGACGGGGGGCTGGAGAAGCTTTCTTT.

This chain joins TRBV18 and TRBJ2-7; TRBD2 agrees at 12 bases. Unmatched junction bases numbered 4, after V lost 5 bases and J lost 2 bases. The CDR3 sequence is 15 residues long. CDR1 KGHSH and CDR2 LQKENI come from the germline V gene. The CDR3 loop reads CASSFGLAGTYEQYV. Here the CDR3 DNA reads TGTGCCAGCTCATTCGGACTAGCGGGAACCTACGAGCAGTACGTC.

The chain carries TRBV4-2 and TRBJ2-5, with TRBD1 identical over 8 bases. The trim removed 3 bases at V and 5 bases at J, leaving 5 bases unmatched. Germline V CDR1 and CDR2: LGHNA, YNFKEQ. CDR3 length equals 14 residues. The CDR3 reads CASSHDRGLETQYF. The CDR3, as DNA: TGTGCCAGCAGCCATGACAGGGGCTTGGAGACCCAGTACTTC.

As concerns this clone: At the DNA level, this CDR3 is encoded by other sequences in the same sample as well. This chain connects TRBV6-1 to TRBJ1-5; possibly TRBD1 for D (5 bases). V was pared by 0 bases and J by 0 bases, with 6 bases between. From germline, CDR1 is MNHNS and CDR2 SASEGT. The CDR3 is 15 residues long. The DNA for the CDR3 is TGTGCCAGCAGTGAAGCTGGACATAGCAATCAGCCCCAGCATTTT. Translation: CASSEAGHSNQPQHF.

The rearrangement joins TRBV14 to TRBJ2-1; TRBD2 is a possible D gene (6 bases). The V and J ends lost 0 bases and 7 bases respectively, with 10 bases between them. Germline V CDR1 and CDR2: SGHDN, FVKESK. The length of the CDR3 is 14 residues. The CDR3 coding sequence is TGTGCCAGCAGCCAAGATTTCGGGAGAAATGAGCAGTTCTTC. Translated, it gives CASSQDFGRNEQFF.

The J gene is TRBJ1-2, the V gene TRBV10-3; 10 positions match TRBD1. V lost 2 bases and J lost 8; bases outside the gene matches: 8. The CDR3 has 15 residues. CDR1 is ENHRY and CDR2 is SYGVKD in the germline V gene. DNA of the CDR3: TGTGCCATCAGTGAGCCGGGGACAGGGGAAAGGGGCTACACCTTC. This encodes CAISEPGTGERGYTF.

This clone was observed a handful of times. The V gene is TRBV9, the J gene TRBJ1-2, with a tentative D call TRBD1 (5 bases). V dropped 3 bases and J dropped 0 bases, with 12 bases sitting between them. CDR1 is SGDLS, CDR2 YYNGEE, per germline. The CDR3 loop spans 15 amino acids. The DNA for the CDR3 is TGTGCCAGCAGCGGGAGACAGCAGCCTAACTATGGCTACACCTTC. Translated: CASSGRQQPNYGYTF. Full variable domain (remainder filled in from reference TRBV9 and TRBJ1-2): DSGVTQTPKHLITATGQRVTLRCSPRSGDLSVYWYQQSLDQGLQFLIQYYNGEERAKGNILERFSAQQFPDLHSELNLSSLELGDSALYFCASSGRQQPNYGYTFGSGTRLTVV.

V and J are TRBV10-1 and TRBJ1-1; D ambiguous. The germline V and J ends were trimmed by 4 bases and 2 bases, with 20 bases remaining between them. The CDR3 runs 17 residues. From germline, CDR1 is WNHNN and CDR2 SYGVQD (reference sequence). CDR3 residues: CASSGGGNFITNTEAFF. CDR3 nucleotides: TGCGCCAGCAGTGGGGGAGGGAACTTTATAACTAACACTGAAGCTTTCTTT.

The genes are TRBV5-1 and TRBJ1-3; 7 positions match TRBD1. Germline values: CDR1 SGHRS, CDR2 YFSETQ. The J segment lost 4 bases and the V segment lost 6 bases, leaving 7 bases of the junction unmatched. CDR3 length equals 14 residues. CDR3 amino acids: CASTEGGAGNTIYF. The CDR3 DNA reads TGCGCCAGCACGGAAGGGGGCGCGGGAAACACCATATATTTT.

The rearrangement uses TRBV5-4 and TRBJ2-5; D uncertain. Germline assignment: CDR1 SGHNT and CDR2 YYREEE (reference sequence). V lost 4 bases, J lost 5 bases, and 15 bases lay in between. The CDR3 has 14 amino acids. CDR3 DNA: TGTGCCAGCAGCGTACTAAAAAAGGCCGAGACCCAGTACTTC. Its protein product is CASSVLKKAETQYF.

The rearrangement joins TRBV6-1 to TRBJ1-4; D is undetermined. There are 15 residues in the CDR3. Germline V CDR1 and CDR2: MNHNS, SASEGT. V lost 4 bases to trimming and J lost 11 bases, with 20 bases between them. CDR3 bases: TGTGCCAGCAGTGTCCGGACTTTGTTTGCGCCTAAACTGTTTTTT. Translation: CASSVRTLFAPKLFF.

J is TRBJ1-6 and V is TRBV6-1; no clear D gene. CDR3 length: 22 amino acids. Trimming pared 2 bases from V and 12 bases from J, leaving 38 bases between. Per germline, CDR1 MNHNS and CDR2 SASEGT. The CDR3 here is CASSELQASYGFLPTPGKPLHF. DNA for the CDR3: TGTGCCAGCAGTGAATTACAAGCTAGTTACGGGTTCCTCCCCACGCCGGGAAAACCCCTCCACTTT.

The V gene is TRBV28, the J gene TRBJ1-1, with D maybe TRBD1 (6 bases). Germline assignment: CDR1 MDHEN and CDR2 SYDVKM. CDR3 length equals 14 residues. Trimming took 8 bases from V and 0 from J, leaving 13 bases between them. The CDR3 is CASRLGTMNTEAFF. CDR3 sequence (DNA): TGTGCCAGCCGACTCGGGACAATGAACACTGAAGCTTTCTTT.

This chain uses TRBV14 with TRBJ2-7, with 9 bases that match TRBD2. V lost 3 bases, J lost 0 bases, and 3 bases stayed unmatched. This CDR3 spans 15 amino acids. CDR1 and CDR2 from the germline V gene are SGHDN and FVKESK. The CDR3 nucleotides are TGTGCCAGCAGCCATAGCGGGGGCAACTCCTACGAGCAGTACTTC. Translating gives CASSHSGGNSYEQYF. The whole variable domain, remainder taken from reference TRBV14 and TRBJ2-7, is EAGVTQFPSHSVIEKGQTVTLRCDPISGHDNLYWYRRVMGKEIKFLLHFVKESKQDESGMPNNRFLAERTGGTYSTLKVQPAELEDSGVYFCASSHSGGNSYEQYFGPGTRLTVT.

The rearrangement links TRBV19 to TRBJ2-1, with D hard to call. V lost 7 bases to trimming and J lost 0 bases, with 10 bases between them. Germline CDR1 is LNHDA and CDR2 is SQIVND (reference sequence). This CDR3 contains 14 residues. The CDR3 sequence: CASKLADSYNEQFF. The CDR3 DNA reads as TGTGCCAGTAAATTGGCAGACTCCTACAATGAGCAGTTCTTC.

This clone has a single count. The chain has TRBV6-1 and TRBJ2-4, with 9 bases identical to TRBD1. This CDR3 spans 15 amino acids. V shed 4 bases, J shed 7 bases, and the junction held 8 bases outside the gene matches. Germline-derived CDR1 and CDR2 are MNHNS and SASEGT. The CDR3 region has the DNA TGTGCCAGCAGTGGACAACAGGGGGCGGTTAACATTCAGTACTTC. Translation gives CASSGQQGAVNIQYF.

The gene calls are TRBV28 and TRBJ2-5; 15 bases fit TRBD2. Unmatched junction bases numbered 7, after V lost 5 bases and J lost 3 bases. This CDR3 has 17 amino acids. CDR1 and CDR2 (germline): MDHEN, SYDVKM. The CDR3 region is CASSPRTSGRGEETQYF. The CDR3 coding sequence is TGTGCCAGCAGTCCCCGGACTAGCGGGAGGGGGGAAGAGACCCAGTACTTC. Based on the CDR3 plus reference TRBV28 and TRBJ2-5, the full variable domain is DVKVTQSSRYLVKRTGEKVFLECVQDMDHENMFWYRQDPGLGLRLIYFSYDVKMKEKGDIPEGYSVSREKKERFSLILESASTNQTSMYLCASSPRTSGRGEETQYFGPGTRLLVL.

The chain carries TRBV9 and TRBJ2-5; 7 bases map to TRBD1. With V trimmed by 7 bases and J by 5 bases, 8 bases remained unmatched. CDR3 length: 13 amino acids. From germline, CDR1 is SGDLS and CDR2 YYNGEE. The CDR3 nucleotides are TGTGCCAGCGGAAGGGGGCAGGGGGAGACCCAGTACTTC. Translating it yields CASGRGQGETQYF.

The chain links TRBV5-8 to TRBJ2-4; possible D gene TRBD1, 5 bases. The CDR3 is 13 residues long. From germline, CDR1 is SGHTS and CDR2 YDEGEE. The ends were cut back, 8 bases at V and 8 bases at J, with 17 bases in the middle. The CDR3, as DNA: TGTGCCAGTAGACGGCAGGGTTCGGACATTCAGTACTTC. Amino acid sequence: CASRRQGSDIQYF. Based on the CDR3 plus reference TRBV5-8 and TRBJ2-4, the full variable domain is EAGVTQSPTHLIKTRGQQATLRCSPISGHTSVYWYQQALGLGLQFLLWYDEGEERNRGNFPPRFSGRQFPNYSSELNVNALELEDSALYLCASRRQGSDIQYFGAGTRLSVL.

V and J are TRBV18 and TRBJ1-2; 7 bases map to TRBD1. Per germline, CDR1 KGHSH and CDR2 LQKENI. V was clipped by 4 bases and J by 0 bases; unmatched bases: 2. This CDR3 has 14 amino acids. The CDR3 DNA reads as TGTGCCAGCTCACTAGGACAGGCTAACTATGGCTACACCTTC. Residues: CASSLGQANYGYTF.

This CDR3 is CASSLGLGGRETQYF. CDR3 DNA: TGTGCCAGCAGCTTAGGACTCGGGGGGCGAGAGACCCAGTACTTC. The chain links TRBV7-8 to TRBJ2-5, with D possibly matching TRBD2 (7 bases). Germline CDR1 is SGHVS and CDR2 is FQNEAQ. The CDR3 has 15 residues. The V and J ends lost 1 base and 4 bases respectively, with 13 bases between them. Full variable domain (rest looked up from reference TRBV7-8 and TRBJ2-5): GAGVSQSPRYKVAKRGQDVALRCDPISGHVSLFWYQQALGQGPEFLTYFQNEAQLDKSGLPSDRFFAERPEGSVSTLKIQRTQQEDSAVYLCASSLGLGGRETQYFGPGTRLLVL.